These 9 T cell receptor beta chains were sequenced from one sample in a study of identical twins. TCRdb re-derived calls from the 5' RACE reads in MiXCR, one entry per CDR3 protein. The sample includes about 520,000 distinct CDR3 sequences, 20% to 25% seen only once; the top ten take around 1%. The sample also formed part of further work on T cells expressing NK-cell markers.

Sequenced material: CD4+ T cells sorted from blood. Receptor source: a woman younger than 35 in good health.

The table lists this clonotype with a few counts. The chain has TRBV5-1 and TRBJ2-7, with 9 nucleotides matching TRBD2. CDR1 SGHRS and CDR2 YFSETQ come from the germline V gene. This CDR3 comprises 15 residues. V shed 4 bases, J shed 2 bases, and the junction held 7 bases outside the gene matches. The CDR3 sequence: CASSGRTSAAYEQYF. In DNA, the CDR3 is TGCGCCAGCAGCGGAAGGACTAGCGCGGCCTACGAGCAGTACTTC.

This rearrangement joins TRBV19 to TRBJ1-1; possibly TRBD1 for D (5 bases). V lost 7 bases, J lost 4 bases, and 22 bases lay in between. The CDR3 sequence is 16 residues long. Per the germline V gene, CDR1 is LNHDA and CDR2 is SQIVND (reference sequence). The CDR3 DNA follows: TGTGCCAGTACTGCGGGACGGAGGACCTTTGGCACTGAAGCTTTCTTT. As protein: CASTAGRRTFGTEAFF.

This clonotype appeared a few times. The chain links TRBV12-3 or TRBV12-4 to TRBJ2-6; D gene ambiguous. CDR3 length: 18 residues. V shed 3 bases and J shed 0 bases, with 15 bases lying between them. The CDR3 here is CASSFQVSFRSGANVLTF. Here the CDR3 DNA reads TGTGCCAGCAGTTTCCAGGTGTCCTTCCGCTCTGGGGCCAACGTCCTGACTTTC.

The rearrangement uses TRBV20-1 and TRBJ1-1, with D possibly TRBD1 on 5 matching bases. The germline V gene encodes CDR1 DFQATT and CDR2 SNEGSKA (reference sequence). The CDR3 runs to 14 residues. V was trimmed by 4 bases and J by 6 bases, leaving 18 bases between them. The DNA of the CDR3 is TGCAGTGCTAAGTTAGTGGTTAGGGGCCCTGAAGCTTTCTTT. Residues: CSAKLVVRGPEAFF.

On this clonotype itself: This may arise from a read error, as a much more abundant clone is one base away. V is TRBV12-3 or TRBV12-4 and J is TRBJ2-1, with no clear D. This CDR3 comprises 11 residues. In DNA form, the CDR3 reads TGTGCCGGCAGTTTAGTTCATGAGCAGTTCTTC. Its translation is CAGSLVHEQFF.

A word on this clonotype: It may be a read error: a sequence one base away is much more abundant. The chain employs TRBV7-9 and TRBJ2-7; 7 bases are shared with TRBD1. This CDR3 has 12 residues. Germline loops: CDR1 SEHNR, CDR2 FQNEAQ (reference sequence). J lost 6 bases, V lost 5 bases, and 4 bases had no gene match. The CDR3 DNA sequence: TGTGCCAGCAGCCGACAGGGCTTCGAGCAGTACTTC. Residues: CASSRQGFEQYF.

This clonotype showed up just a few times. The chain is built from TRBV10-1 and TRBJ2-2; no reliable D call. V dropped 3 bases and J dropped 3 bases, with 8 bases sitting between them. In germline, CDR1 is WNHNN, CDR2 SYGVQD (reference sequence). This CDR3 is built from 14 residues. The CDR3 nucleotides are TGCGCCAGCAGTGAAAGGTCGGACACCGGGGAGCTGTTTTTT. Translated, it gives CASSERSDTGELFF.

The J gene is TRBJ1-1, the V gene TRBV19; 7 positions match TRBD1. J lost 3 bases, V lost 6 bases, and 7 bases had no gene match. Germline assignment: CDR1 LNHDA and CDR2 SQIVND (reference sequence). The CDR3 covers 14 residues. The CDR3 coding sequence is TGTGCCAGTAGGTACCGGGACAGACACACTGAAGCTTTCTTT. The encoded protein is CASRYRDRHTEAFF.

This sequence joins TRBV28 and TRBJ2-7; 9 bases align to TRBD1. Germline V CDR1 and CDR2: MDHEN, SYDVKM. The CDR3 runs to 16 residues. The ends lost 5 bases at V and 2 bases at J; junction bases unmatched: 10. The CDR3 DNA reads TGTGCCAGCAGTGCCGCTTCCGGGACAGGGACCTACGAGCAGTACTTC. Its protein is CASSAASGTGTYEQYF.